This record concerns one T cell receptor beta chain sequence. Its cognate antigen is unknown. The data are from a study of CD8+CD57+ T cells in acquired aplastic anemia. Study details: Mean DNA quantity obtained from sorted CD4+ and CD8+ cells was 2.5 to 4 ug.

Investigators profiled TCR beta VDJ and CDR3 from genomic DNA template. MiXCR, run by TCRdb on the reads, gives a single entry per CDR3 protein. The profile covers about 220,000 distinct CDR3 sequences, with 34% appearing a single time and around 1.1% taken by the ten largest. J was trimmed by 4 bases and V by 7 bases; bases with no gene match: 3. There are 15 residues in the CDR3. CDR1 SNHLY and CDR2 FYNNEI come from the germline V gene. General study findings and limits: Over 25 CD8+ CDR3 sequences occurred in both the patients and the controls.

What was sequenced was sorted CD4+, CD8+, or CD8+CD57+ T cells (not recorded which) from PBMCs. The sequence was collected from a human donor in good health, serving as a control. This chain joins TRBV2 and TRBJ2-3, with 15 nucleotides matching TRBD2. CDR3 DNA: TGTGCCAGCACCGGACTAGCGGGGGGGGCAGATACGCAGTATTTT. Translated, it gives CASTGLAGGADTQYF.